The next 20 T cell receptor beta chains were all read from a single sample in a study of cytomegalovirus exposure and HLA in healthy donors. A multiplex PCR was run with 60 Vbeta primers and 13 Jbeta primers. The table came from immunoSEQ multiplex PCR; TCRdb's copy has only in-frame clones and leaves some out. The sample lists 60,000 or so clones; roughly 71% were seen once. Material for sequencing was PBMCs. These receptors were taken from a man aged 50 to 59 in good health and CMV-seropositive.

The V and J genes are TRBV11-2 and TRBJ2-7; 8 bases line up with TRBD2. V gave up 3 bases and J gave up 2 bases; unmatched junction bases: 3. CDR3 size: 14 residues. From germline, CDR1 is SGHAT and CDR2 FQNNGV. The CDR3 DNA sequence: TGTGCCAGCAGCTTGGTAGCGGGAACCTACGAGCAGTACTTC. This gives the protein CASSLVAGTYEQYF.

V gene TRBV9 combines with J gene TRBJ2-6, with D perhaps matching TRBD1 (6 bases). Germline-derived CDR1 and CDR2 are SGDLS and YYNGEE. V lost 3 bases and J 0 bases, leaving 13 bases between the germline ends. This CDR3 has 17 residues. For the CDR3, the DNA is TGTGCCAGCAGCGCCCGGGACAAGGTCTCTGGGGCCAACGTCCTGACTTTC. It yields the protein CASSARDKVSGANVLTF.

The chain is built from TRBV6-1 and TRBJ1-4, with 7 bases lining up with TRBD1. The CDR3 has 13 amino acids. Per germline, CDR1 MNHNS and CDR2 SASEGT. V gave up 5 bases and J gave up 10 bases; unmatched junction bases: 7. The CDR3 spells CASSPRTGGKLFF. CDR3 DNA: TGTGCCAGCAGTCCAAGGACAGGTGGAAAACTGTTTTTT.

Comments on this clone: One end of the junction varies from germline; a read error may be responsible. Other DNA variants within this sample encode the same CDR3. The rearrangement uses TRBV30 and TRBJ1-6; D is unresolved. The germline CDR1 and CDR2 sequences are GTSNPN and SVGIG (reference sequence). This CDR3 spans 14 amino acids. DNA of the CDR3: TGTGCCTGGAGTGTAAGCGGTTCTAATTCCCCCCTCCACTTT. Translation: CAWSVSGSNSPLHF.

This chain uses TRBV6-6 with TRBJ2-3; maybe TRBD2 (6 bases). Looked up from germline, CDR1 is MNHNY and CDR2 is SVGAGI (reference sequence). The CDR3 is 15 residues long. V lost 4 bases, J lost 5 bases, and 16 bases lay in between. The CDR3 loop is CASSFPKGRGDTQYF. The CDR3 DNA is TGTGCCAGCAGTTTCCCAAAGGGGCGGGGAGATACGCAGTATTTT.

About this clone: Its ends do not fully match the called genes, so a read error is possible. The CDR3 region has the DNA TGTGCCAGCAGCCCCCTAGGGGAAGGAGCGAACCACTTC. It translates to CASSPLGEGANHF. This chain uses TRBV14 with TRBJ2-5, with TRBD1 as a possible D gene (5 bases). CDR3 length: 13 residues. Germline CDR1 SGHDN, CDR2 FVKESK.

The V call is TRBV5-4, the J call TRBJ2-2; D unclear. V was trimmed by 2 bases and J by 6 bases, leaving 11 bases between them. The CDR3 is made up of 14 amino acids. The germline gives CDR1 SGHNT, CDR2 YYREEE (reference sequence). CDR3 amino acids: CASSFSSRAGELFF. The CDR3 DNA reads TGTGCCAGCAGCTTTTCTAGTCGCGCCGGGGAGCTGTTTTTT.

This chain joins TRBV10-2 and TRBJ1-5; D is ambiguous. CDR1 is WSHSY, CDR2 SAAADI, per germline. This CDR3 comprises 15 residues. Trimming shortened V by 10 bases and J by 0 bases, and 16 bases separated the two germline ends. The CDR3 DNA follows: TGCGCCACTAGGGATCCAGGACTTAGCAATCAGCCCCAGCATTTT. Protein sequence: CATRDPGLSNQPQHF.

This sequence joins TRBV6-1 and TRBJ1-4; D call uncertain. Trimming cost V 6 bases and J 3 bases, with 8 bases left between them. Germline CDR1 MNHNS, CDR2 SASEGT. The CDR3 length is 13 residues. The CDR3 region has the DNA TGTGCCAGCAGCCGCGCCCCTAATGAAAAACTGTTTTTT. It is translated as CASSRAPNEKLFF.

The gene calls are TRBV7-9 and TRBJ1-1, with 9 positions matching TRBD1. The CDR3 is made up of 16 amino acids. V shed 5 bases, J shed 5 bases, and the junction held 12 bases outside the gene matches. Germline loops: CDR1 SEHNR, CDR2 FQNEAQ (reference sequence). CDR3 DNA: TGTGCCAGCAGCCCAGACACGAGAGACAGGGGGACTGAAGCTTTCTTT. Its translation: CASSPDTRDRGTEAFF.

The CDR3 nucleotides read TGTGCCAGCAGTTGGGAGGTCCCGGGATATAGCAATCAGCCCCAGCATTTT. Its translation: CASSWEVPGYSNQPQHF. The chain combines TRBV27 with TRBJ1-5; D unclear. Germline values: CDR1 MNHEY, CDR2 SMNVEV (reference sequence). V gave up 4 bases and J gave up 0 bases, with 16 bases separating them. The CDR3 has 17 residues.

This clone turned up a few times. The chain is built from TRBV30 and TRBJ1-4; D call uncertain. Germline V gene data show CDR1 as GTSNPN and CDR2 as SVGIG (reference sequence). This CDR3 comprises 15 residues. Trimming removed 0 bases from V and 0 bases from J, with 8 bases in between. CDR3 amino acids: CAWSVRLPTNEKLFF. As DNA, the CDR3 is TGTGCCTGGAGTGTACGACTCCCAACTAATGAAAAACTGTTTTTT.

The chain employs TRBV19 and TRBJ2-6, with 10 bases matching TRBD1. The CDR3 totals 19 residues. CDR1 is LNHDA and CDR2 is SQIVND in the germline V gene (reference sequence). J lost 0 bases, V lost 3 bases, and 8 bases had no gene match. The CDR3 sequence: CASSIRGTGANSGANVLTF. The CDR3 DNA is TGTGCCAGTAGTATCCGGGGGACAGGGGCAAACTCTGGGGCCAACGTCCTGACTTTC.

CDR3 sequence: CASSRPRTGSPSQETQYF. In DNA, the CDR3 is TGTGCCAGCAGCCGACCAAGGACAGGTTCTCCCTCACAAGAGACCCAGTACTTC. The rearrangement links TRBV7-2 to TRBJ2-5, with 7 bases aligning to TRBD1. Germline lookup yields CDR1 SGHTA and CDR2 FQGNSA. Losses at the gene ends were 5 bases for V and 2 bases for J; bases not matched to a gene: 17. This CDR3 is 18 amino acids long.

V and J are TRBV2 and TRBJ1-5, with 9 positions matching TRBD1. The junction had 6 bases not matched to a gene; V was cut back by 6 bases and J by 3 bases. The CDR3 consists of 15 residues. Germline V gives CDR1 SNHLY, CDR2 FYNNEI. CDR3 in amino acids: CASRAGTGNNQPQHF. The CDR3 region has the DNA TGTGCCAGCAGGGCCGGGACAGGGAACAATCAGCCCCAGCATTTT.

The gene calls are TRBV11-2 and TRBJ1-2, with D possibly being TRBD1 (6 bases). Germline loops: CDR1 SGHAT, CDR2 FQNNGV. Trimming removed 5 bases from V and 4 bases from J, with 17 bases in between. CDR3 length: 15 amino acids. The CDR3 DNA is TGTGCCAGCAGCCAGACCCGGACGACAGGCTATGGCTACACCTTC. This sequence encodes CASSQTRTTGYGYTF.

CDR3 sequence: CASSYSRQGGTQYF. CDR3 bases: TGTGCCAGCAGTTACTCCAGACAGGGGGGGACCCAGTACTTC. The J gene is TRBJ2-5, the V gene TRBV6-6, with 9 bases matching TRBD1. There are 14 residues in the CDR3. The junction had 3 bases not matched to a gene; V was cut back by 0 bases and J by 7 bases. Germline V gives CDR1 MNHNY, CDR2 SVGAGI (reference sequence).

The V call is TRBV15, the J call TRBJ1-5; D ambiguous. With 8 bases removed from V and 7 bases from J, the gap between germline ends came to 12 bases. The CDR3 loop spans 12 amino acids. Germline loops: CDR1 LNHNV, CDR2 YYDKDF (reference sequence). CDR3 region: CATGLGRQPQHF. Here the CDR3 DNA reads TGTGCCACCGGATTGGGGAGGCAGCCCCAGCATTTT.

Only a few counts were recorded for this clone. The V call is TRBV7-6, the J call TRBJ1-5, with TRBD1 matching 7 bases. J lost 4 bases, V lost 1 base, and 4 bases had no gene match. The CDR3 consists of 15 residues. Germline V lookup: CDR1 SGHVS, CDR2 FNYEAQ. The CDR3 is CASSLEEGANQPQHF. The CDR3 nucleotides are TGTGCCAGCAGCTTAGAAGAGGGGGCAAATCAGCCCCAGCATTTT.

The rearrangement links TRBV7-2 to TRBJ2-7, with a possible D match to TRBD1 (5 bases). The CDR3 is 14 amino acids. The germline V and J ends were trimmed by 1 base and 12 bases, with 19 bases remaining between them. Per the germline V gene, CDR1 is SGHTA and CDR2 is FQGNSA. The CDR3 region is CASSLGGGAKGPYF. CDR3 DNA sequence: TGTGCCAGCAGCTTAGGGGGTGGGGCAAAGGGGCCGTACTTC.